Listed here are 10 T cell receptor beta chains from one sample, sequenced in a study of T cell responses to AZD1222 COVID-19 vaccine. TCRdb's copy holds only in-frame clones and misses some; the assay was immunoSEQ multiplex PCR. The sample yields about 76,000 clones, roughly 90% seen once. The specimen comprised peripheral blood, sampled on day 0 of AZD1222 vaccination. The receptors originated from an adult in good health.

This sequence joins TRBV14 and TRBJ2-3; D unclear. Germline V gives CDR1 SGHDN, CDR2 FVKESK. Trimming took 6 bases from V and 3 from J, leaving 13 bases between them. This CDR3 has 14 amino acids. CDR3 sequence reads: CASSKLKQTDTQYF. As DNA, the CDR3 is TGTGCCAGCAGTAAACTAAAACAGACAGATACGCAGTATTTT. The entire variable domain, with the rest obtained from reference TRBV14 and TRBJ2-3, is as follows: EAGVTQFPSHSVIEKGQTVTLRCDPISGHDNLYWYRRVMGKEIKFLLHFVKESKQDESGMPNNRFLAERTGGTYSTLKVQPAELEDSGVYFCASSKLKQTDTQYFGPGTRLTVL.

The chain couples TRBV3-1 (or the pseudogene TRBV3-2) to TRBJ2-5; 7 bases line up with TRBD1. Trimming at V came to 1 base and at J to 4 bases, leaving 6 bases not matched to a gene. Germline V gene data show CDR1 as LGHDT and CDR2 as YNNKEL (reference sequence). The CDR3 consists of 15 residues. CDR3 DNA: TGTGCCAGCAGCCAAGTGCTTGGGACAGCAGAGACCCAGTACTTC. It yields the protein CASSQVLGTAETQYF.

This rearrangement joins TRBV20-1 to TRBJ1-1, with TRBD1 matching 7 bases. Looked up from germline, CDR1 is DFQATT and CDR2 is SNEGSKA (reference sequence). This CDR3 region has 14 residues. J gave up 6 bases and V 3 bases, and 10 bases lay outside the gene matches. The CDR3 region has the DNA TGCAGTGCTAGTAGAACAGGGGTAGTTTCTGAAGCTTTCTTT. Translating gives CSASRTGVVSEAFF.

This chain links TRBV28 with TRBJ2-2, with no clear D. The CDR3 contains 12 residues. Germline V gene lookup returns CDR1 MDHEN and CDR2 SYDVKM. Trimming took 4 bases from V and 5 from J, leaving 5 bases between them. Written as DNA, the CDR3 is TGTGCCAGCAGTTCTCGGACCGGGGAGCTGTTTTTT. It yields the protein CASSSRTGELFF.

The CDR3 DNA sequence: TGTGCCAGCGGACTAAACAGGGGCGCTGAAGCTTTCTTT. This encodes CASGLNRGAEAFF. The chain links TRBV6-6 to TRBJ1-1; 7 nucleotides match TRBD1. Germline assignment: CDR1 MNHNY and CDR2 SVGAGI (reference sequence). The CDR3 is 13 residues long. J was trimmed by 6 bases and V by 8 bases; bases with no gene match: 9.

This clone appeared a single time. The chain's CDR3 is CASSLMLAKNIQYF. The DNA for the CDR3 is TGTGCCAGCAGTTTAATGCTAGCCAAAAACATTCAGTACTTC. The chain joins TRBV28 to TRBJ2-4; D not resolved. This CDR3 region has 14 residues. Germline V gene lookup returns CDR1 MDHEN and CDR2 SYDVKM. Trimming shortened V by 2 bases and J by 0 bases, and 5 bases separated the two germline ends.

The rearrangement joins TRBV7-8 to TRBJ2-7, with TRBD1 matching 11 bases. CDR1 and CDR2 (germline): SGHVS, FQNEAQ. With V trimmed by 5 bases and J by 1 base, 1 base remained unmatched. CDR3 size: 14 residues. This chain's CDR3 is CASSRDRGSYEQYF. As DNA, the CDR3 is TGTGCCAGCAGCCGGGACAGGGGGTCCTACGAGCAGTACTTC.

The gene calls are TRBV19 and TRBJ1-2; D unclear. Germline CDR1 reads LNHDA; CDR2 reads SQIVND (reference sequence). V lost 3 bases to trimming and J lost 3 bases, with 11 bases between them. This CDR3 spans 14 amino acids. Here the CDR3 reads CASSMTVVDYGYTF. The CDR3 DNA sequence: TGTGCCAGTAGTATGACGGTGGTCGACTATGGCTACACCTTC. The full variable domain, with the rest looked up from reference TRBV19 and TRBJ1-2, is DGGITQSPKYLFRKEGQNVTLSCEQNLNHDAMYWYRQDPGQGLRLIYYSQIVNDFQKGDIAEGYSVSREKKESFPLTVTSAQKNPTAFYLCASSMTVVDYGYTFGSGTRLTVV.

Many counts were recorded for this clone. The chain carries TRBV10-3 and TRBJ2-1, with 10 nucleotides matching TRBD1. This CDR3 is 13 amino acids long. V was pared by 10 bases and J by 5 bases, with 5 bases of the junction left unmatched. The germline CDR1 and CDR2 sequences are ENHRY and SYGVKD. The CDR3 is CATRQGADNEQFF. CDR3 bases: TGTGCCACTAGACAGGGGGCTGACAATGAGCAGTTCTTC.

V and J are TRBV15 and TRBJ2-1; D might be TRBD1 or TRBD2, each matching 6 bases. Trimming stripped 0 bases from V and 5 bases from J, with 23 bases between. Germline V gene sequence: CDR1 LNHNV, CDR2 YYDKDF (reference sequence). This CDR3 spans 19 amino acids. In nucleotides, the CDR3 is TGTGCCACCAGCAGAGATAGGGGGGTCCCGGGACTGGTCAACAATGAGCAGTTCTTC. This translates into CATSRDRGVPGLVNNEQFF. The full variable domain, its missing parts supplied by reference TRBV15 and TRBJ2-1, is DAMVIQNPRYQVTQFGKPVTLSCSQTLNHNVMYWYQQKSSQAPKLLFHYYDKDFNNEADTPDNFQSRRPNTSFCFLDIRSPGLGDTAMYLCATSRDRGVPGLVNNEQFFGPGTRLTVL.